The 24 T cell receptor beta chains given below trace back to one sample, sequenced in a study of blood T cell repertoires in COVID-19. Sequencing used immunoSEQ multiplex PCR; TCRdb keeps in-frame clones, though not all of them. The sample shows about 220,000 clones, roughly four fifths of them seen only once. Material: PBMCs or T cells enriched from blood (not recorded which). Receptors were obtained from a woman aged 60-75 years who had recovered from COVID-19.

The chain employs TRBV9 and TRBJ2-1, with D possibly matching TRBD1 (5 bases). The V end lost 0 bases, the J end lost 2 bases, and 9 bases lay between the germline ends. CDR3 length equals 15 residues. Germline-derived CDR1 and CDR2 are SGDLS and YYNGEE. CDR3 nucleotide sequence: TGTGCCAGCAGCGTAGGGTCAGGGACCTACAATGAGCAGTTCTTC. Its translation: CASSVGSGTYNEQFF.

V is TRBV6-6 and J is TRBJ2-7; TRBD1 might be the D (5 bases). V lost 0 bases, J lost 0 bases, and 9 bases lay in between. Per germline, CDR1 MNHNY and CDR2 SVGAGI (reference sequence). This CDR3 contains 15 residues. This CDR3 reads CASSYSDTFSYEQYF. CDR3 nucleotides: TGTGCCAGCAGTTACTCGGACACCTTCTCCTACGAGCAGTACTTC.

This clone was observed a single time. The chain links TRBV21-1 to TRBJ2-1; the table assigns TRBD2, which was not confirmed against the DNA. TRBV21-1 is labeled a pseudogene. CDR3 length: 17 amino acids. CDR3 coding DNA: TGTGCCAGCAGCAAAGTAGCGGGAGTGTTATCCTACAATGAGCAGTTCTTC. It codes for CASSKVAGVLSYNEQFF.

The chain uses TRBV6-1 and TRBJ1-5; D perhaps matches TRBD1 (6 bases). V lost 2 bases to trimming and J lost 6 bases, with 11 bases between them. Germline assignment: CDR1 MNHNS and CDR2 SASEGT. This CDR3 spans 14 amino acids. CDR3 coding DNA: TGTGCCAGCAGTGAAACAGGGAATCGTCAGCCCCAGCATTTT. Protein: CASSETGNRQPQHF.

The rearrangement links TRBV2 to TRBJ1-1; 7 bases fit TRBD1. The trim removed 0 bases at V and 10 bases at J, leaving 17 bases unmatched. Germline lookup yields CDR1 SNHLY and CDR2 FYNNEI. This CDR3 contains 17 residues. DNA for the CDR3: TGTGCCAGCAGTGAAGCGCTTCAAGGCACTACCCGACAGGGAGCTTTCTTT. Translating it yields CASSEALQGTTRQGAFF.

CDR3 in amino acids: CASSLRLAGAGEQFF. The CDR3 region has the DNA TGTGCCAGCAGCCTTCGACTAGCGGGAGCGGGTGAGCAGTTCTTC. The chain recombines TRBV11-2 with TRBJ2-1, with TRBD2 matching 12 bases. The CDR3 is made up of 15 amino acids. V gave up 5 bases and J gave up 9 bases; unmatched junction bases: 8. Germline V lookup: CDR1 SGHAT, CDR2 FQNNGV.

The V gene is TRBV27, the J gene TRBJ2-1; TRBD2 aligns across 16 bases. The CDR3 has 19 amino acids. V was pared by 5 bases and J by 0 bases, with 7 bases of the junction left unmatched. The germline V gene encodes CDR1 MNHEY and CDR2 SMNVEV (reference sequence). CDR3 in DNA: TGTGCCAGCAGTGGCGTGGGACTAGCGGGGGGGAGCTCCTACAATGAGCAGTTCTTC. The encoded protein is CASSGVGLAGGSSYNEQFF.

The chain is built from TRBV10-3 and TRBJ2-1, with 16 bases that match TRBD2. Losses at the gene ends were 5 bases for V and 7 bases for J; bases not matched to a gene: 2. CDR3 length: 15 residues. Germline V CDR1 and CDR2: ENHRY, SYGVKD. CDR3 DNA: TGTGCCATCAGTCCGGGACTAGCGGGGGGGAATGAGCAGTTCTTC. The encoded protein is CAISPGLAGGNEQFF.

This CDR3 is CASSYSHSGAKNIQYF. As DNA, the CDR3 is TGTGCCAGCAGTTACTCGCACAGCGGGGCCAAAAACATTCAGTACTTC. The V gene is TRBV6-5, the J gene TRBJ2-4; maybe TRBD2 (6 bases). V lost 0 bases to trimming and J lost 1 base, with 10 bases between them. This CDR3 comprises 16 residues. Germline V gene sequence: CDR1 MNHEY, CDR2 SVGAGI.

The chain uses TRBV7-8 and TRBJ2-2; D uncertain. Trimming took off 6 bases at V and 3 bases at J, with 14 bases between the two ends. Germline V CDR1 and CDR2: SGHVS, FQNEAQ. This CDR3 has 15 amino acids. This CDR3 is CASSPTTVHTGELFF. The CDR3 DNA is TGTGCCAGCAGTCCAACGACTGTCCACACCGGGGAGCTGTTTTTT. Complete variable domain (other parts from reference TRBV7-8 and TRBJ2-2): GAGVSQSPRYKVAKRGQDVALRCDPISGHVSLFWYQQALGQGPEFLTYFQNEAQLDKSGLPSDRFFAERPEGSVSTLKIQRTQQEDSAVYLCASSPTTVHTGELFFGEGSRLTVL.

V and J are TRBV5-4 and TRBJ2-3; D call uncertain. Germline V gene data show CDR1 as SGHNT and CDR2 as YYREEE (reference sequence). V was trimmed by 4 bases and J by 2 bases, leaving 14 bases between them. CDR3 length: 15 residues. The CDR3 nucleotides read TGTGCCAGCAGCCCCGAAGCCTTTCACACAGATACGCAGTATTTT. It codes for CASSPEAFHTDTQYF.

The chain uses TRBV6-2 or TRBV6-3 and TRBJ1-2; 8 bases map to TRBD1. V lost 5 bases, J lost 7 bases, and 12 bases stayed unmatched. This CDR3 is 15 amino acids long. Germline V gives CDR1 MNHEY, CDR2 SVGEGT. CDR3 loop: CASSKIGQGGGGYTF. Here the CDR3 DNA reads TGTGCCAGCAGTAAAATCGGACAGGGCGGAGGTGGCTACACCTTC.

This chain uses TRBV5-1 with TRBJ1-1; D not certain. V dropped 3 bases and J dropped 1 base, with 7 bases sitting between them. The CDR3 is made up of 13 amino acids. CDR1 SGHRS and CDR2 YFSETQ come from the germline V gene. This CDR3 is CASSYSGNTEAFF. The CDR3 bases are TGCGCCAGCAGCTACTCAGGGAACACTGAAGCTTTCTTT. The full variable domain, with the rest looked up from reference TRBV5-1 and TRBJ1-1, is KAGVTQTPRYLIKTRGQQVTLSCSPISGHRSVSWYQQTPGQGLQFLFEYFSETQRNKGNFPGRFSGRQFSNSRSEMNVSTLELGDSALYLCASSYSGNTEAFFGQGTRLTVV.

The V call is TRBV11-3, the J call TRBJ2-5; 10 bases are a match to TRBD2. The CDR3 loop spans 16 amino acids. Germline CDR1 and CDR2: SGHNT and YENEEA. After removal of 5 bases from V and 4 bases from J, the junction contained 10 bases not matched to a gene. CDR3 amino acids: CASSPSSGRAGETQYF. For the CDR3, the DNA is TGTGCCAGCAGCCCTAGCAGCGGGAGGGCCGGAGAGACCCAGTACTTC.

This clone was counted a few times. V is TRBV5-4 and J is TRBJ2-5; 8 bases fit TRBD1. V dropped 4 bases and J dropped 5; count of bases not matched to a gene: 4. There are 13 residues in the CDR3. CDR1 is SGHNT, CDR2 YYREEE, per germline (reference sequence). The CDR3 loop reads CASSTDRGETQYF. In DNA form, the CDR3 reads TGTGCCAGCAGCACAGACAGGGGCGAGACCCAGTACTTC.

The chain has TRBV20-1 and TRBJ2-5, with 8 bases matching TRBD2. V was clipped by 3 bases and J by 1 base; unmatched bases: 4. The CDR3 consists of 14 residues. Looked up from germline, CDR1 is DFQATT and CDR2 is SNEGSKA (reference sequence). As DNA, the CDR3 is TGCAGTGCTAGTGGACTAGCTCGCCAAGAGACCCAGTACTTC. Amino acid sequence: CSASGLARQETQYF.

This chain joins TRBV5-5 and TRBJ1-1, with TRBD1 matching over 11 bases. CDR3 length equals 15 residues. Losses at the gene ends were 4 bases for V and 5 bases for J; bases not matched to a gene: 7. Per the germline V gene, CDR1 is SGHKS and CDR2 is YYEKEE (reference sequence). This CDR3 reads CASSVGQGAITEAFF. As DNA, the CDR3 is TGTGCCAGCAGCGTCGGACAGGGGGCGATAACTGAAGCTTTCTTT.

This rearrangement joins TRBV19 to TRBJ1-5; 7 nucleotides line up with TRBD1. CDR3 length: 19 residues. Per germline, CDR1 LNHDA and CDR2 SQIVND (reference sequence). V trimming: 1 base; J trimming: 3 bases; junction bases outside the gene matches: 15. CDR3 sequence reads: CASSIVPGQIHVPNQPQHF. CDR3 DNA sequence: TGTGCCAGTAGTATAGTCCCGGGACAGATCCATGTCCCCAATCAGCCCCAGCATTTT.

This chain connects TRBV10-3 to TRBJ2-4, with D possibly matching TRBD2 (5 bases). The V end lost 0 bases, the J end lost 7 bases, and 10 bases lay between the germline ends. Germline lookup yields CDR1 ENHRY and CDR2 SYGVKD. This CDR3 comprises 14 residues. In nucleotides, the CDR3 is TGTGCCATCAGTGAGTCGGGAGTCACCAACATTCAGTACTTC. It is translated as CAISESGVTNIQYF.

This chain connects TRBV18 to TRBJ2-5, with 10 positions matching TRBD1. V shed 5 bases, J shed 5 bases, and the junction held 8 bases outside the gene matches. Germline V gives CDR1 KGHSH, CDR2 LQKENI. The CDR3 contains 15 residues. The DNA of the CDR3 is TGTGCCAGCTCATCCCGACAGGGGGCTGGGGAGACCCAGTACTTC. Amino acid sequence: CASSSRQGAGETQYF.

The rearrangement uses TRBV6-5 and TRBJ1-3; unclear D gene. Germline V gene lookup returns CDR1 MNHEY and CDR2 SVGAGI. This CDR3 comprises 15 residues. V was pared by 2 bases and J by 0 bases, with 8 bases between. The CDR3 loop reads CASSYDTSSGNTIYF. The CDR3, as DNA: TGTGCCAGCAGTTACGACACGAGCTCTGGAAACACCATATATTTT.

The table lists this clone with many counts. The V and J genes are TRBV6-5 and TRBJ1-2, with D possibly matching TRBD1 (6 bases). Deletions cut 6 bases from V and 7 bases from J, with 15 bases between. Germline loops: CDR1 MNHEY, CDR2 SVGAGI. This CDR3 region has 13 residues. CDR3 sequence (DNA): TGTGCCAGCAGCTATTCAGGGGTGGCTGGCTACACCTTC. Translating it yields CASSYSGVAGYTF.

The CDR3 loop reads CASSLSGFIDYEQYF. The CDR3 DNA follows: TGTGCCAGCAGCTTGTCCGGGTTTATTGACTACGAGCAGTACTTC. The chain couples TRBV7-9 to TRBJ2-7; no definite D call. This CDR3 has 15 residues. V lost 3 bases, J lost 3 bases, and 15 bases lay in between. Germline lookup yields CDR1 SEHNR and CDR2 FQNEAQ (reference sequence).

The chain recombines TRBV3-1 (or the pseudogene TRBV3-2) with TRBJ2-1, with TRBD2 identical over 8 bases. Trimming cost V 0 bases and J 10 bases; bases outside gene matches: 5. Germline assignment: CDR1 LGHDT and CDR2 YNNKEL (reference sequence). The CDR3 is made up of 14 amino acids. The CDR3 DNA sequence: TGTGCCAGCAGCCAAGATCCGGGGACTAGAGAGCAGTTCTTC. It is translated as CASSQDPGTREQFF.